Detailed here is one TCR beta chain. The germline gives CDR1 SGHRS, CDR2 YFSETQ. The CDR3 extends over 15 amino acids. V was clipped by 4 bases and J by 1 base; unmatched bases: 6. This sample was taken from a study of blood T cells in healthy people across ages. The use of a sample-barcoded 5' primer and a J-beta primer mix characterized a second PCR of roughly 6 to 12 cycles. TCRdb independently ran MiXCR on the 5' RACE reads; one entry per CDR3 protein. The data show some 1.5 million distinct CDR3 sequences, with about 30% seen just once and 7% to 9% held by the top ten. No fewer than 5.5 micrograms of total RNA were isolated from every sample.

The sequenced sample was blood. The clonotype comes from a woman in her 30s in good health. J is TRBJ1-1 and V is TRBV5-1; 8 nucleotides align to TRBD1. This CDR3 is CASSPDGQGNTEAFF. The DNA of the CDR3 is TGCGCCAGCAGCCCGGACGGACAGGGGAACACTGAAGCTTTCTTT. Drawing the rest from reference TRBV5-1 and TRBJ1-1, the complete variable domain is KAGVTQTPRYLIKTRGQQVTLSCSPISGHRSVSWYQQTPGQGLQFLFEYFSETQRNKGNFPGRFSGRQFSNSRSEMNVSTLELGDSALYLCASSPDGQGNTEAFFGQGTRLTVV.